The 2 T cell receptor beta chains below all came from one sample that was sequenced in a study of blood T cell repertoires in COVID-19. Profiled with immunoSEQ multiplex PCR; TCRdb holds only in-frame clones, not every one. The sample contains 77,000 or so clones, about 80% of which appear only once. The sample taken for sequencing was peripheral blood. Receptors originate from a man aged 25 to 40 with COVID-19, enrolled during active disease.

The V call is TRBV11-3, the J call TRBJ1-1; 7 bases align to TRBD1. The CDR3 runs to 14 residues. With 2 bases clipped from V and 1 base from J, the junction kept 1 base outside the gene matches. CDR1 is SGHNT, CDR2 YENEEA, per germline. The CDR3 region is CASSLRTGNTEAFF. The CDR3 nucleotides are TGTGCCAGCAGCTTAAGGACAGGGAACACTGAAGCTTTCTTT.

This clone was counted a few times. The genes are TRBV18 and TRBJ2-3; TRBD2 matches at 14 bases. The CDR3 is 17 residues long. Germline loops: CDR1 KGHSH, CDR2 LQKENI. Unmatched junction bases numbered 6, after V lost 3 bases and J lost 4 bases. In nucleotides, the CDR3 is TGTGCCAGCTCACCTTCGGGACTAGCGGGAGAATCAGATACGCAGTATTTT. Translating it yields CASSPSGLAGESDTQYF.